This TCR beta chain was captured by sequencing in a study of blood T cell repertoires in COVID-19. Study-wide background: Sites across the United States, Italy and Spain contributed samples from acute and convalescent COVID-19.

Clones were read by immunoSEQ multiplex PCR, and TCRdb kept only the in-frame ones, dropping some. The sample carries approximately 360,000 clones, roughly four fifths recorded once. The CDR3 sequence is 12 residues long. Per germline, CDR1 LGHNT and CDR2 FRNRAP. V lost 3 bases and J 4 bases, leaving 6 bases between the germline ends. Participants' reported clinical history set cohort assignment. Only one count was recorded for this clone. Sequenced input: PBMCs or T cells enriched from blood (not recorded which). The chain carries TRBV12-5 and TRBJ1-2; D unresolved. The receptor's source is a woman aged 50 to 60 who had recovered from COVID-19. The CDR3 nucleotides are TGTGCTAGTGGTTTAGGGAGCTATGGCTACACCTTC. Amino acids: CASGLGSYGYTF.